This TCR beta chain was sequenced during a study of blood T cell repertoires in COVID-19. In its sample, this clone was seen a few times. Only in-frame clones appear in the TCRdb table, and some are missing; sequencing was by immunoSEQ multiplex PCR. The repertoire holds 70,000 to 80,000 clones, with 65% to 90% as singletons. Germline lookup yields CDR1 LNHDA and CDR2 SQIVND (reference sequence). Unmatched junction bases numbered 2, after V lost 1 base and J lost 7 bases. The CDR3 covers 14 residues. This sequence was found in a man older than 75 with acute or convalescent COVID-19. Source material: peripheral blood. This chain joins TRBV19 and TRBJ1-5; 9 nucleotides match TRBD1. The CDR3 DNA reads TGTGCCAGTAGTATAGGACAGGGGGAACAGCCCCAGCATTTT. Amino acid sequence: CASSIGQGEQPQHF.